The TCR beta chain under discussion was sequenced for a study of blood T cell repertoires in COVID-19. Study summary: Acute and convalescent COVID-19 samples came from the United States, Italy and Spain.

Germline CDR1 reads SGHTA; CDR2 reads FQGNSA. The CDR3 covers 13 residues. V gave up 3 bases and J gave up 4 bases; unmatched junction bases: 0. Enrolment of Seattle patients took place during active infection, and they were followed longitudinally. Data came from immunoSEQ multiplex PCR; TCRdb stores just in-frame clones and leaves some out. Here the sample spans around 300,000 clones, 75% to 90% being singletons. The sample holds a few counts of this clone. The rearrangement uses TRBV7-2 and TRBJ1-2, with 9 bases fitting TRBD1. The sequenced material came from peripheral blood. The receptor was derived from a woman in her sixties or seventies with COVID-19, enrolled during active disease. CDR3 nucleotide sequence: TGTGCCAGCAGCTTGGGACAGGGCTATGGCTACACCTTC. Its translation is CASSLGQGYGYTF.